The entry below describes one T cell receptor beta chain. Its antigen is not known. One entry per CDR3 protein, called by TCRdb with MiXCR from the 5' RACE reads. The sample shows 120,000 to 150,000 distinct CDR3 sequences, 5.5% to 7% of them seen only once. This sample stems from a study of T-cell memory formation after mild COVID-19. Points from the study as a whole: Proof of SARS-CoV-2 specificity was absent for the second-wave clones that crested on day 37.

The CDR3 has 16 amino acids. V dropped 3 bases and J dropped 4; count of bases not matched to a gene: 6. Germline V gives CDR1 KGHDR, CDR2 SFDVKD. The TCR originated in an adult woman who had mild COVID-19 (a few samples of this study predate the infection). Cell type and time point are not known. Material for sequencing was PBMCs or a T cell subset sorted from them (not recorded which). This chain joins TRBV24-1 and TRBJ2-1; 9 nucleotides agree with TRBD1. The DNA for the CDR3 is TGTGCCACCAGTGATCGGGACAGGGCTGTATACAATGAGCAGTTCTTC. It specifies CATSDRDRAVYNEQFF.